Each of the 15 T cell receptor beta chains below was sequenced from the same sample in a study of control samples from healthy donors and cancer patients. Repertoires were generated with immunoSEQ multiplex PCR, while TCRdb's copy carries only in-frame clones and drops some. The sample records about 190,000 clones, 90% to 95% being singletons. The sequencing sample was made of blood. The origin of the receptors is a man between 18 and 29 years old in good health.

This rearrangement joins TRBV11-2 to TRBJ1-3; no clear D. V lost 4 bases and J lost 0, with 10 bases in between. The germline V gene encodes CDR1 SGHAT and CDR2 FQNNGV. This CDR3 is built from 15 residues. The CDR3 reads CASSSSGASGNTIYF. The CDR3 nucleotides read TGTGCCAGCAGCTCCAGTGGAGCCTCTGGAAACACCATATATTTT.

The rearrangement links TRBV15 to TRBJ1-5; 8 bases are shared with TRBD1. The trim removed 1 base at V and 2 bases at J, leaving 7 bases unmatched. Germline loops: CDR1 LNHNV, CDR2 YYDKDF (reference sequence). The CDR3 has 17 residues. The CDR3 coding sequence is TGTGCCACCAGCAGAGTCGGACAGGGATATGGCAATCAGCCCCAGCATTTT. Protein product: CATSRVGQGYGNQPQHF.

The rearrangement joins TRBV25-1 to TRBJ1-2, with a tentative D call TRBD1 (5 bases). Per germline, CDR1 MGHDK and CDR2 SYGVNS. The V end lost 1 base, the J end lost 4 bases, and 13 bases lay between the germline ends. The CDR3 has 15 amino acids. Written as DNA, the CDR3 is TGTGCCAGCAGTGAATCTTTGGGACCGGCCTATGGCTACACCTTC. This sequence encodes CASSESLGPAYGYTF.

CDR3 amino acids: CASSLVAISYNEQFF. In nucleotides, the CDR3 is TGTGCCAGCAGCTTGGTAGCGATCTCCTACAATGAGCAGTTCTTC. V usage is TRBV5-4 and J usage is TRBJ2-1; D might be TRBD2 (5 bases). This CDR3 contains 15 residues. V was shortened by 0 bases and J by 0 bases, with 7 bases between the two germline ends. The V gene's germline CDR1 is SGHNT and CDR2 YYREEE (reference sequence).

This chain joins TRBV3-1 (or the pseudogene TRBV3-2) and TRBJ2-1; 7 bases are shared with TRBD1. The V and J ends lost 3 bases and 3 bases, in that order; junction bases with no gene match: 14. Germline-derived CDR1 and CDR2 are LGHDT and YNNKEL (reference sequence). The CDR3 is 18 amino acids. The DNA for the CDR3 is TGTGCCAGCAGCCATTCCCTCCAGAAGGGGGCGAACTACAATGAGCAGTTCTTC. Translation: CASSHSLQKGANYNEQFF.

V is TRBV15 and J is TRBJ2-5; a weak D match, TRBD2 (6 bases). Germline values: CDR1 LNHNV, CDR2 YYDKDF (reference sequence). V was clipped by 5 bases and J by 2 bases, with 9 bases between them. The CDR3 is 13 residues long. CDR3 residues: CATSGGTQETQYF. The CDR3 DNA reads as TGTGCCACCAGCGGGGGGACTCAAGAGACCCAGTACTTC.

The J gene is TRBJ1-2, the V gene TRBV29-1; 7 bases fit TRBD1. Germline values: CDR1 SQVTM, CDR2 ANQGSEA. The CDR3 is 14 residues long. V was clipped by 6 bases and J by 0 bases; unmatched bases: 7. The CDR3 DNA is TGCAGCGTCATGGACAGGCGAGCTAACTATGGCTACACCTTC. Translation gives CSVMDRRANYGYTF.

This chain links TRBV3-1 (or the pseudogene TRBV3-2) with TRBJ1-2, with a tentative D call TRBD1 (6 bases). Trimming removed 6 bases from V and 0 bases from J, with 14 bases in between. The germline V gene encodes CDR1 LGHDT and CDR2 YNNKEL (reference sequence). The CDR3 covers 15 residues. CDR3 protein: CASRGYTGTNYGYTF. The CDR3 bases are TGTGCCAGCAGAGGCTACACAGGGACTAACTATGGCTACACCTTC.

This clone is a singleton in its sample. The genes are TRBV9 and TRBJ1-3; D gene ambiguous. CDR1 is SGDLS and CDR2 is YYNGEE in the germline V gene. Trimming took 1 base from V and 8 from J, leaving 13 bases between them. The CDR3 loop spans 14 amino acids. CDR3 in amino acids: CASSVKGTGDTIYF. In nucleotides, the CDR3 is TGTGCCAGCAGCGTAAAGGGCACCGGCGACACCATATATTTT.

Only a few counts were recorded for this clone. The V and J genes are TRBV18 and TRBJ1-4; 8 nucleotides line up with TRBD1. The CDR3 sequence is 16 residues long. CDR1 and CDR2 (germline): KGHSH, LQKENI. Trimming cost V 5 bases and J 4 bases; bases outside gene matches: 9. For the CDR3, the DNA is TGTGCCAGCTCATTTCCCACAGGGGGATATAATGAAAAACTGTTTTTT. Translating gives CASSFPTGGYNEKLFF.

DNA of the CDR3: TGTGCCAGCAGCCTCCGGACAGTGACCGGGGAGCTGTTTTTT. It is translated as CASSLRTVTGELFF. The V call is TRBV9, the J call TRBJ2-2; perhaps TRBD1 as D (6 bases). The germline V gene encodes CDR1 SGDLS and CDR2 YYNGEE. This CDR3 comprises 14 residues. The germline V and J ends were trimmed by 4 bases and 5 bases, with 12 bases remaining between them.

The chain carries TRBV11-2 and TRBJ1-2; weak D call: TRBD1 (5 bases). Germline CDR1 and CDR2: SGHAT and FQNNGV. This CDR3 is built from 15 residues. V was clipped by 1 base and J by 0 bases, with 9 bases between them. CDR3 protein: CASSLVGGTNYGYTF. DNA of the CDR3: TGTGCCAGCAGCTTAGTCGGGGGGACTAACTATGGCTACACCTTC.

This sequence joins TRBV5-1 and TRBJ1-3; D gene uncertain. Trimming shortened V by 2 bases and J by 0 bases, and 6 bases separated the two germline ends. Germline V lookup: CDR1 SGHRS, CDR2 YFSETQ. The CDR3 runs 14 residues. CDR3 residues: CASSLQSSGNTIYF. The CDR3 DNA follows: TGCGCCAGCAGCTTACAGTCCTCTGGAAACACCATATATTTT.

The rearrangement links TRBV11-2 to TRBJ2-1; 8 bases are a match to TRBD1. Germline assignment: CDR1 SGHAT and CDR2 FQNNGV. The ends lost 4 bases at V and 5 bases at J; junction bases unmatched: 10. This CDR3 comprises 16 residues. CDR3 coding DNA: TGTGCCAGCAGCTCACTGAGGGACAGGACTAACAATGAGCAGTTCTTC. This encodes CASSSLRDRTNNEQFF. Supplemented by reference TRBV11-2 and TRBJ2-1, the full variable domain reads EAGVAQSPRYKIIEKRQSVAFWCNPISGHATLYWYQQILGQGPKLLIQFQNNGVVDDSQLPKDRFSAERLKGVDSTLKIQPAKLEDSAVYLCASSSLRDRTNNEQFFGPGTRLTVL.

In DNA, the CDR3 is TGTGCCAGCTCACCCCGCGACAGGAGCTATGGCTACACCTTC. It encodes CASSPRDRSYGYTF. The chain has TRBV18 and TRBJ1-2, with a tentative D call TRBD1 (6 bases). CDR3 size: 14 residues. V lost 3 bases and J 4 bases, leaving 12 bases between the germline ends. In germline, CDR1 is KGHSH, CDR2 LQKENI.